This is a list of T cell receptor beta chains from one sample in a study of cytomegalovirus exposure and HLA in healthy donors. Data came from immunoSEQ multiplex PCR; TCRdb stores just in-frame clones and leaves some out. Here the sample spans hundreds of thousands of clones, 75% to 90% being singletons. The source material was PBMCs. Receptors originate from a boy between 2 and 10 years old in good health and CMV-seronegative. Both conserved end residues are part of each CDR3. The order of the fields is D gene, J gene, clone size, V gene, CDR3 DNA, CDR3 protein. A D gene is named only where the DNA matches it firmly. Size values are once, few and many counts, or a class for expanded clones, and some rows have none.

>TRBD2|TRBJ2-1|NA|TRBV5-1
TGCGCCAGCAGCTTGACGGCTAGCGGGGCCTACAATGAGCAGTTCTTC
CASSLTASGAYNEQFF
>TRBD2|TRBJ2-1|NA|TRBV11-3
TGTGCCAGCAGCTCAAGTATAGCGGGACATGAGCAGTTCTTC
CASSSSIAGHEQFF
>NA|TRBJ2-2|NA|TRBV27
TGTGCCAGCAAAGTCGGGGACACTGAATGGGGGGGGGAGCTGTTTTTT
CASKVGDTEWGGELFF
>TRBD1|TRBJ1-1|NA|TRBV7-9
TGTGCCAGCAGCTCTACTCGACAGGGGTACACTGAAGCTTTCTTT
CASSSTRQGYTEAFF
>NA|TRBJ2-3|NA|TRBV7-3
TGTGCCAGCAGCTTTAATAGAGAACGTCCTGATACGCAGTATTTT
CASSFNRERPDTQYF
>NA|TRBJ1-2|NA|TRBV27
TGTGCCAGCAGTCCTCGAACAGGGTATGGCTACACCTTC
CASSPRTGYGYTF
>TRBD1|TRBJ1-4|once|TRBV6-6
TGTGCCAGCAGTCGGTACTTACAGGGGGCTGGTGAAAAACTGTTTTTT
CASSRYLQGAGEKLFF
>TRBD2|TRBJ2-1|NA|TRBV6-5
TGTGCCAGCGGACTAGCGGGAGGATACAATGAGCAGTTCTTC
CASGLAGGYNEQFF
>NA|TRBJ2-7|NA|TRBV21-1
TGTGCCAGCAGCAAAGGGAGGGGCTGCTCCTACGAGCAGTACTTC
CASSKGRGCSYEQYF
>TRBD2|TRBJ2-7|NA|TRBV5-1
TGCGCCAGCAGCCGGGAGGGATGTGGGCAGTACTTC
CASSREGCGQYF
>TRBD2|TRBJ2-7|NA|TRBV10-3
TGTGCCAGTAGCGGGGGGGACTCCTACGAGCAGTACTTC
CASSGGDSYEQYF
>TRBD2|TRBJ2-1|NA|TRBV9
TGTGCCAGCAGCCCAACCGGGACTAGCGGCCTCAATGAGCAGTTCTTC
CASSPTGTSGLNEQFF
>TRBD1|TRBJ1-1|NA|TRBV30
TGTGCCTGGTACCAGGGGGTCAACTTGAACACTGAAGCTTTCTTT
CAWYQGVNLNTEAFF
>TRBD1|TRBJ1-2|NA|TRBV10-1
TGCGCCAGCAGCCCTTACAGGGGGGAATACTATGGCTACACCTTC
CASSPYRGEYYGYTF
>TRBD1|TRBJ1-2|NA|TRBV6-5
TGTGCCAGCAGTGACAGGGGTTACGGCTACACCTTC
CASSDRGYGYTF
>NA|TRBJ2-7|NA|TRBV7-9
TGTGCCAGCGATGACTTGACGACCTACGAGCAGTACTTC
CASDDLTTYEQYF
>TRBD2|TRBJ2-2|NA|TRBV30
TGTGCCTGGAGCCCTAGCGGGGGGGCCCGGGGCGGGGAGCTGTTTTTT
CAWSPSGGARGGELFF